What follows are 23 T cell receptor beta chains derived from one specimen sequenced in a study of T cell repertoires in cytomegalovirus infection. TCRdb called the reads again in MiXCR, with one record for every CDR3 protein. The sample contains 300,000 to 400,000 distinct CDR3 sequences, 15% to 20% of which appear only once. The sample taken for sequencing was PBMCs. The receptor set was obtained from a human donor in good health (CMV status not recorded). Some clones in this sample may be carry-over from other donors' samples.

V and J are TRBV5-5 and TRBJ1-4; perhaps TRBD1 as D (5 bases). Per the germline V gene, CDR1 is SGHKS and CDR2 is YYEKEE (reference sequence). This CDR3 is 13 amino acids long. The V gene lost 6 bases and the J gene lost 8 bases, with 14 bases spanning the gap. Here the CDR3 reads CASTRDFREKLFF. In DNA, the CDR3 is TGTGCCAGCACCCGGGACTTTAGGGAAAAACTGTTTTTT.

This clonotype was detected only a few times. This chain connects TRBV29-1 to TRBJ1-1, with unresolved D. With 6 bases removed from V and 1 base from J, the gap between germline ends came to 9 bases. The CDR3 loop spans 12 amino acids. Looked up from germline, CDR1 is SQVTM and CDR2 is ANQGSEA. The CDR3 bases are TGCAGCGTCATCAGAACGAACACTGAAGCTTTCTTT. Translated: CSVIRTNTEAFF.

This clonotype was counted many times. The J gene is TRBJ1-3, the V gene TRBV12-3 or TRBV12-4, with unresolved D. The CDR3 loop spans 11 amino acids. Trimming took off 0 bases at V and 9 bases at J, with 3 bases between the two ends. In DNA form, the CDR3 reads TGTGCCAGCAGTTTAGCGGGCACCATATATTTT. Translation gives CASSLAGTIYF.

This clonotype appeared a few times. This rearrangement joins TRBV28 to TRBJ2-7; weak D call: TRBD1 (5 bases). There are 15 residues in the CDR3. In germline, CDR1 is MDHEN, CDR2 SYDVKM. Deletions cut 7 bases from V and 0 bases from J, with 16 bases between. The CDR3 nucleotides are TGTGCCAGCACCCCCCACCAGGGAATCTCCTACGAGCAGTACTTC. The encoded protein is CASTPHQGISYEQYF.

This clonotype was seen only a few times. The chain employs TRBV5-4 and TRBJ2-7; D could derive from TRBD1 or TRBD2 (5 bases each). The V gene lost 2 bases and the J gene lost 7 bases, with 19 bases spanning the gap. The germline gives CDR1 SGHNT, CDR2 YYREEE (reference sequence). The CDR3 consists of 15 residues. CDR3: CASSFRDRAQGEQYF. CDR3 sequence (DNA): TGTGCCAGCAGCTTCCGGGACCGGGCTCAAGGAGAGCAGTACTTC.

This clonotype was counted ten times or more. This chain joins TRBV5-1 and TRBJ1-5; D remains ambiguous. CDR1 and CDR2 (germline): SGHRS, YFSETQ. V lost 2 bases, J lost 5 bases, and 8 bases lay in between. The CDR3 runs to 13 residues. CDR3: CASSFTPDQPQHF. The CDR3 region has the DNA TGCGCCAGCAGCTTCACCCCCGATCAGCCCCAGCATTTT.

This clonotype was seen ten or more times. The chain has TRBV11-3 and TRBJ1-5; 8 nucleotides align to TRBD1. This CDR3 is 15 amino acids long. V dropped 8 bases and J dropped 3; count of bases not matched to a gene: 9. Germline-derived CDR1 and CDR2 are SGHNT and YENEEA. CDR3 region: CASLAGQGYNQPQHF. CDR3 DNA sequence: TGTGCCAGCCTGGCCGGACAGGGCTACAATCAGCCCCAGCATTTT.

In this sample, this clonotype turned up a few times. J is TRBJ2-3 and V is TRBV5-1; TRBD2 matches 9 bases. This CDR3 has 15 amino acids. The J segment lost 2 bases and the V segment lost 2 bases, leaving 3 bases of the junction unmatched. Germline V gives CDR1 SGHRS, CDR2 YFSETQ. The CDR3 DNA is TGCGCCAGCAGCTTCACTAGCGGGTACACAGATACGCAGTATTTT. Its protein is CASSFTSGYTDTQYF. Variable domain in full (rest from reference TRBV5-1 and TRBJ2-3): KAGVTQTPRYLIKTRGQQVTLSCSPISGHRSVSWYQQTPGQGLQFLFEYFSETQRNKGNFPGRFSGRQFSNSRSEMNVSTLELGDSALYLCASSFTSGYTDTQYFGPGTRLTVL.

With regard to this clonotype: This could be a read error, since a much larger clone is one nucleotide away. CDR3 loop: CANSFTPTAPQYF. CDR3 in DNA: TGTGCCAACAGCTTCACCCCGACTGCCCCGCAGTATTTT. This chain joins TRBV7-2 and TRBJ2-3; D unresolved. CDR1 and CDR2 (germline): SGHTA, FQGNSA. This CDR3 region has 13 residues.

There are many counts of this clonotype. The V call is TRBV7-6, the J call TRBJ1-5; no definite D call. The germline V gene has CDR1 SGHVS and CDR2 FNYEAQ. The CDR3 is 15 residues long. V was trimmed by 3 bases and J by 5 bases, leaving 14 bases between them. Here the CDR3 DNA reads TGTGCCAGCAGCTTGAGTGTCGGCAGCCATCAGCCCCAGCATTTT. This translates into CASSLSVGSHQPQHF.

This clonotype was detected ten times or more. The rearrangement joins TRBV12-3 or TRBV12-4 to TRBJ1-4; 7 bases match TRBD1. This CDR3 has 14 residues. The trim removed 5 bases at V and 2 bases at J, leaving 2 bases unmatched. The DNA of the CDR3 is TGTGCCAGCAGTATGACAGGGACTAATGAAAAACTGTTTTTT. Translated, it gives CASSMTGTNEKLFF.

This clonotype was seen at least ten times. V gene TRBV7-2 combines with J gene TRBJ2-3; D remains unclear. V lost 2 bases, J lost 2 bases, and 5 bases lay in between. CDR3 length: 13 residues. Germline CDR1 and CDR2: SGHTA and FQGNSA. CDR3 amino acids: CASSLISTDTQYF. CDR3 DNA: TGTGCCAGCAGCTTAATCTCCACAGATACGCAGTATTTT.

This clonotype has only a few counts. The chain combines TRBV27 with TRBJ1-2; 7 bases are a match to TRBD1. The CDR3 sequence is 15 residues long. In germline, CDR1 is MNHEY, CDR2 SMNVEV (reference sequence). Germline trimming cut 4 bases from V and 5 bases from J; bases unmatched to any gene: 10. CDR3 DNA: TGTGCCAGCAGTTCGGGGACAGACCTTTATTATGGCTACACCTTC. Amino acid sequence: CASSSGTDLYYGYTF.

Ten or more counts support this clonotype. This sequence joins TRBV11-2 and TRBJ1-3; TRBD1 is a possible D gene (5 bases). This CDR3 has 15 residues. Germline V lookup: CDR1 SGHAT, CDR2 FQNNGV. V was trimmed by 4 bases and J by 4 bases, leaving 14 bases between them. CDR3 residues: CASSSRGGAGNTIYF. CDR3 coding DNA: TGTGCCAGCAGCTCCCGCGGGGGAGCCGGAAACACCATATATTTT.

This rearrangement joins TRBV27 to TRBJ1-1; D might be TRBD1 (5 bases). V lost 8 bases and J lost 4, with 17 bases in between. This CDR3 has 14 residues. From germline, CDR1 is MNHEY and CDR2 SMNVEV (reference sequence). The CDR3 DNA reads as TGTGCCAGCGCCCCATTGATCGGGGGCACTGAAGCTTTCTTT. Protein: CASAPLIGGTEAFF.

The chain has TRBV28 and TRBJ1-1; D gene unclear. The CDR3 spans 15 residues. V was cut by 3 bases and J by 3 bases, with 14 bases left in between. Germline-derived CDR1 and CDR2 are MDHEN and SYDVKM. For the CDR3, the DNA is TGTGCCAGCAGTTTTCCTTGGACTGATCACACTGAAGCTTTCTTT. Amino acid sequence: CASSFPWTDHTEAFF.

The V gene is TRBV30, the J gene TRBJ1-2, with a tentative D call TRBD1 (5 bases). Per germline, CDR1 GTSNPN and CDR2 SVGIG (reference sequence). There are 12 residues in the CDR3. The V end lost 5 bases, the J end lost 3 bases, and 10 bases lay between the germline ends. The CDR3 coding sequence is TGTGCCTGGCGGGGCGAGTACTATGGCTACACCTTC. Translation gives CAWRGEYYGYTF.

This clonotype was recorded many times. The CDR3 loop reads CASSYEGGYNEQFF. The CDR3 region has the DNA TGTGCCAGCAGTTACGAGGGGGGTTACAATGAGCAGTTCTTC. This chain uses TRBV6-2 or TRBV6-3 with TRBJ2-1, with D perhaps TRBD1 or TRBD2 (6 bases each). Trimming removed 2 bases at V and 4 bases at J, with 9 bases between. Germline V gives CDR1 MNHEY, CDR2 SVGEGT. The CDR3 spans 14 residues.

Many counts were recorded for this clonotype. This rearrangement joins TRBV3-1 to TRBJ1-5; TRBD1 matches at 8 bases. Germline V CDR1 and CDR2: LGHDT, YNNKEL (reference sequence). The junction had 2 bases not matched to a gene; V was cut back by 6 bases and J by 7 bases. This CDR3 has 12 residues. The CDR3 loop is CASSQGAQPQHF. Written as DNA, the CDR3 is TGTGCCAGCAGTCAGGGGGCACAGCCCCAGCATTTT.

This clonotype has a count of ten or more. The chain employs TRBV7-2 and TRBJ2-3; 8 nucleotides agree with TRBD2. V was pared by 0 bases and J by 2 bases, with 4 bases of the junction left unmatched. Germline CDR1 SGHTA, CDR2 FQGNSA. CDR3 length: 16 residues. The CDR3 loop reads CASSLASGINTDTQYF. Here the CDR3 DNA reads TGTGCCAGCAGCTTAGCTAGCGGGATAAACACAGATACGCAGTATTTT.

V is TRBV7-9 and J is TRBJ2-1, with unresolved D. Per germline, CDR1 SEHNR and CDR2 FQNEAQ (reference sequence). There are 12 residues in the CDR3. Trimming pared 9 bases from V and 9 bases from J, leaving 15 bases between. The CDR3 DNA follows: TGTGCCAGTCGTCCCCTCCCCGGTGAGCAGTTCTTC. Encoded protein: CASRPLPGEQFF.

This clonotype was counted many times. The V and J genes are TRBV7-2 and TRBJ2-3; D tentatively reads TRBD1 or TRBD2 (6 bases each). This CDR3 region has 14 residues. V lost 4 bases and J 4 bases, leaving 12 bases between the germline ends. Looked up from germline, CDR1 is SGHTA and CDR2 is FQGNSA. DNA of the CDR3: TGTGCCAGCAGCTCGGCCGGGGGCCCAGATACGCAGTATTTT. It is translated as CASSSAGGPDTQYF.

This clonotype was observed a few times. The CDR3 DNA follows: TGTGCCAGCAGCTTAACAGGGAGTCAGCCCCAGCATTTT. As protein: CASSLTGSQPQHF. The chain is built from TRBV7-6 and TRBJ1-5; TRBD1 is a possible D gene (6 bases). The germline CDR1 and CDR2 sequences are SGHVS and FNYEAQ. V was cut by 2 bases and J by 6 bases, with 8 bases left in between. The CDR3 has 13 residues.